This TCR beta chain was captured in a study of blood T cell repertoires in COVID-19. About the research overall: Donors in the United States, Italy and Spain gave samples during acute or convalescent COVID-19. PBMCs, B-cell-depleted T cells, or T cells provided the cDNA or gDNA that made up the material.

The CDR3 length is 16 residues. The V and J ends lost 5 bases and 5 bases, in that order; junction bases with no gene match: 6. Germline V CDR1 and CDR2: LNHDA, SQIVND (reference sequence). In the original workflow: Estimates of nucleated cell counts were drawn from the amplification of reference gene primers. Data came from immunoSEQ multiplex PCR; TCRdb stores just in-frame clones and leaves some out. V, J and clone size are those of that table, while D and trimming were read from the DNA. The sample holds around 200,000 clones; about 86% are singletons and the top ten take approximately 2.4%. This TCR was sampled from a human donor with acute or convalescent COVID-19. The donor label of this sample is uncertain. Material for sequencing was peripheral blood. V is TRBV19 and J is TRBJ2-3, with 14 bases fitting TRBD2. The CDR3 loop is CASSPGLAGGIDTQYF. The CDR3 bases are TGTGCCAGTAGTCCCGGACTAGCGGGAGGTATAGATACGCAGTATTTT. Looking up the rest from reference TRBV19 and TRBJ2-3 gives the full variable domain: DGGITQSPKYLFRKEGQNVTLSCEQNLNHDAMYWYRQDPGQGLRLIYYSQIVNDFQKGDIAEGYSVSREKKESFPLTVTSAQKNPTAFYLCASSPGLAGGIDTQYFGPGTRLTVL.